Following are 2 T cell receptor beta chains from one sample sequenced in a study of prognosis after radiotherapy for stage I lung cancer. The genomic DNA TCR beta CDR3 region underwent two rounds of multiplex PCR. Specific primers for each TRBV and TRBJ gene were what first-round PCR used. TCRdb re-derived calls from the multiplex PCR reads in MiXCR, one entry per CDR3 protein. The data contain about 51,000 distinct CDR3 sequences, approximately 35% of them singletons. The sequences come from PBMCs, collected before or after stereotactic body radiation therapy (not recorded which). These receptor sequences come from a donor aged 50 or older with non-small cell lung cancer.

For this clonotype: At one boundary the junction diverges from the germline segment, which might be a read error. J is TRBJ1-2 and V is TRBV12-3 or TRBV12-4, with D possibly being TRBD1 (5 bases). The CDR3 runs 13 residues. The CDR3: CASSLEGFDGYTF. The DNA for the CDR3 is TGCGCCAGCAGTTTGGAGGGGTTCGATGGCTACACCTTC.

This clonotype showed up many times. Compared with germline, one end of the junction differs, possibly owing to a read error. The chain joins TRBV6-1 to TRBJ1-3; 7 bases map to TRBD1. CDR3 length equals 13 residues. Germline loops: CDR1 MNHNS, CDR2 SASEGT. The CDR3 sequence is CAGSEGARHTIYF. CDR3 sequence (DNA): TGTGCCGGCAGTGAGGGGGCTAGACACACCATATATTTT.